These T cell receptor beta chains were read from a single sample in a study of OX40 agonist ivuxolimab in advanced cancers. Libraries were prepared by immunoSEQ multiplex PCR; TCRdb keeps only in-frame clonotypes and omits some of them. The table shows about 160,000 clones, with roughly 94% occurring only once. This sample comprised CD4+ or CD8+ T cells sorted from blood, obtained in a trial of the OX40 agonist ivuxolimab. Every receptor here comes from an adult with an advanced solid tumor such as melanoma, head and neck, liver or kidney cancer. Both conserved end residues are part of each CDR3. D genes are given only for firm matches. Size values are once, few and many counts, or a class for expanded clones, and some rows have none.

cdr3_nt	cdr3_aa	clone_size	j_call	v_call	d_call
TGTGCCAGTAGTATGTCAGGGGCCGCCAACGACGAGCAGTACTTC	CASSMSGAANDEQYF	.	TRBJ2-7	TRBV19	.
TGCGCCAGCACTTACGGGACAGCGAGCTCCTACGAGCAGTACTTC	CASTYGTASSYEQYF	.	TRBJ2-7	TRBV5-1	TRBD1
TGTGCCAGCAGCTTACGCAGCACTGAAGCTTTCTTT	CASSLRSTEAFF	.	TRBJ1-1	TRBV7-9	.
TGTGCCAGCAGTTACTCCCGGACAGGGAGGAACGAGCAGTACTTC	CASSYSRTGRNEQYF	.	TRBJ2-7	TRBV6-5	TRBD1
TGTGCCAGCTCAAGGGACAGGCAAGAGACCCAGTACTTC	CASSRDRQETQYF	.	TRBJ2-5	TRBV18	TRBD1
TGCGCCAGCAGCCCCGCTGCTAGCACAGATACGCAGTATTTT	CASSPAASTDTQYF	.	TRBJ2-3	TRBV5-1	.
TGTGCCTGGACTTTAGGACAGGGTGGTCGCCAAGAGACCCAGTACTTC	CAWTLGQGGRQETQYF	once	TRBJ2-5	TRBV30	TRBD1
TGTGCCAGCAGCTTAGCGGACAGGGGGTCTAATCAGCCCCAGCATTTT	CASSLADRGSNQPQHF	few	TRBJ1-5	TRBV11-2	TRBD1
TGTGCCAGCTCACCAACTAGCGGGAGCAGATCTTACGAGCAGTACTTC	CASSPTSGSRSYEQYF	once	TRBJ2-7	TRBV18	TRBD2
TGCGCCAGCAGCTTGGAACTAGCGGGACCCTACGAGCAGTACTTC	CASSLELAGPYEQYF	.	TRBJ2-7	TRBV5-1	TRBD2
TGTGCCAGCAGAAGTGGAGGACAGGGGTCAGATACGCAGTATTTT	CASRSGGQGSDTQYF	.	TRBJ2-3	TRBV6-5	TRBD1
TGTGCCATCAGTGGAGCAGGTCTCTCCTACGAGCAGTACTTC	CAISGAGLSYEQYF	few	TRBJ2-7	TRBV10-3	.